One and the same sample provided the 21 T cell receptor beta chains below, sequenced in a study of identical twins. MiXCR, applied by TCRdb to the 5' RACE reads, yields one record per CDR3 protein. The table includes more than 200,000 distinct CDR3 sequences, approximately 9% detected once. The sample taken for sequencing was memory (CD45RO+) T cells sorted from blood. The receptors come from a woman between 18 and 29 years old in good health.

The gene calls are TRBV20-1 and TRBJ1-1; D is ambiguous. Trimming shortened V by 6 bases and J by 0 bases, and 11 bases separated the two germline ends. CDR3 length: 13 amino acids. Germline CDR1 DFQATT, CDR2 SNEGSKA (reference sequence). Here the CDR3 DNA reads TGCAGTGCCATCCTACACATGAACACTGAAGCTTTCTTT. Protein sequence: CSAILHMNTEAFF.

This clonotype has a handful of counts. The chain employs TRBV5-1 and TRBJ1-2; no definite D call. The CDR3 is made up of 13 amino acids. Germline V gene sequence: CDR1 SGHRS, CDR2 YFSETQ. Trimming took 2 bases from V and 3 from J, leaving 8 bases between them. In DNA, the CDR3 is TGCGCCAGCAGCTTTCAGTCCGACTATGGCTACACCTTC. Protein product: CASSFQSDYGYTF. Supplemented by reference TRBV5-1 and TRBJ1-2, the full variable domain reads KAGVTQTPRYLIKTRGQQVTLSCSPISGHRSVSWYQQTPGQGLQFLFEYFSETQRNKGNFPGRFSGRQFSNSRSEMNVSTLELGDSALYLCASSFQSDYGYTFGSGTRLTVV.

V gene TRBV20-1 combines with J gene TRBJ2-5, with 8 bases lining up with TRBD2. This CDR3 region has 13 residues. J was trimmed by 4 bases and V by 6 bases; bases with no gene match: 7. Germline CDR1 and CDR2: DFQATT and SNEGSKA (reference sequence). The CDR3 protein is CSATAGVTETQYF. The DNA for the CDR3 is TGCAGTGCCACAGCGGGGGTAACAGAGACCCAGTACTTC.

This clonotype was seen a few times. The V gene is TRBV19, the J gene TRBJ2-3; D gene uncertain. The CDR3 is 14 amino acids. Germline V lookup: CDR1 LNHDA, CDR2 SQIVND (reference sequence). The V end lost 6 bases, the J end lost 1 base, and 11 bases lay between the germline ends. The CDR3 spells CASSYPNGTDTQYF. The CDR3 DNA sequence: TGTGCCAGTAGCTACCCGAACGGCACAGATACGCAGTATTTT.

V is TRBV30 and J is TRBJ2-1, with a tentative D call TRBD2 (6 bases). Deletions cut 1 base from V and 6 bases from J, with 10 bases between. Per the germline V gene, CDR1 is GTSNPN and CDR2 is SVGIG (reference sequence). The CDR3 loop spans 13 amino acids. The CDR3 DNA follows: TGTGCCTGGAGTGCCGGACTATCCAATGAGCAGTTCTTC. It encodes CAWSAGLSNEQFF.

This clonotype was counted ten times or more. The rearrangement uses TRBV10-2 and TRBJ1-1, with D hard to call. Germline V gives CDR1 WSHSY, CDR2 SAAADI. Deletions cut 6 bases from V and 1 base from J, with 9 bases between. CDR3 length: 13 residues. CDR3 in DNA: TGCGCCAGCAGGGGCGGTGCGAACACTGAAGCTTTCTTT. Translating it yields CASRGGANTEAFF.

V is TRBV13 and J is TRBJ1-1; the match to TRBD1 covers 9 bases. Germline V gives CDR1 PRHDT, CDR2 FYEKMQ (reference sequence). V dropped 5 bases and J dropped 7; count of bases not matched to a gene: 14. The CDR3 has 16 amino acids. CDR3 protein: CASSHKLGQGYLEAFF. CDR3 in DNA: TGTGCCAGCAGCCACAAACTGGGACAGGGCTATCTTGAAGCTTTCTTT. Supplemented by reference TRBV13 and TRBJ1-1, the full variable domain reads AAGVIQSPRHLIKEKRETATLKCYPIPRHDTVYWYQQGPGQDPQFLISFYEKMQSDKGSIPDRFSAQQFSDYHSELNMSSLELGDSALYFCASSHKLGQGYLEAFFGQGTRLTVV.

This clonotype was observed a few times. The chain is built from TRBV7-6 and TRBJ2-1; weak D call: TRBD1 (5 bases). The CDR3 has 18 residues. Germline CDR1 reads SGHVS; CDR2 reads FNYEAQ. V gave up 2 bases and J gave up 5 bases, with 22 bases separating them. For the CDR3, the DNA is TGTGCCAGCAGCTTAACTACGACTGGGGCCCTCCCCAACAATGAGCAGTTCTTC. Amino acids: CASSLTTTGALPNNEQFF. Full variable domain (outside the CDR3, taken from reference TRBV7-6 and TRBJ2-1): GAGVSQSPRYKVTKRGQDVALRCDPISGHVSLYWYRQALGQGPEFLTYFNYEAQQDKSGLPNDRFSAERPEGSISTLTIQRTEQRDSAMYRCASSLTTTGALPNNEQFFGPGTRLTVL.

The chain uses TRBV12-3 or TRBV12-4 and TRBJ2-7, with 8 bases matching TRBD1. The CDR3 has 16 amino acids. The trim removed 3 bases at V and 3 bases at J, leaving 10 bases unmatched. CDR3 DNA: TGTGCCAGCAGTTTCAGGGCCGGGACAGGAGGCTACGAGCAGTACTTC. Translating gives CASSFRAGTGGYEQYF.

This clonotype was observed a few times. The chain couples TRBV4-3 to TRBJ2-5; maybe TRBD1 (7 bases). The CDR3 contains 15 residues. The V end was cut by 1 base, the J end by 5 bases, with 14 bases between. Germline V gene data show CDR1 as LGHNA and CDR2 as YSLEER. This CDR3 is CASSQAPQGGETQYF. CDR3 nucleotide sequence: TGCGCCAGCAGCCAAGCGCCTCAGGGGGGTGAGACCCAGTACTTC.

This clonotype turned up a few times. The genes are TRBV6-1 and TRBJ1-4, with D tentatively TRBD1 (5 bases). Trimming removed 6 bases at V and 7 bases at J, with 18 bases between. The CDR3 spans 15 residues. Per germline, CDR1 MNHNS and CDR2 SASEGT. CDR3 residues: CASSLVWGKGEKLFF. The CDR3 DNA sequence: TGTGCCAGCAGCCTGGTTTGGGGGAAAGGTGAAAAACTGTTTTTT.

The rearrangement uses TRBV20-1 and TRBJ2-7; the match to TRBD1 covers 7 bases. CDR1 and CDR2 (germline): DFQATT, SNEGSKA (reference sequence). This CDR3 region has 15 residues. V trimming: 5 bases; J trimming: 1 base; junction bases outside the gene matches: 11. The CDR3 DNA is TGCAGTGCTTCTCGCCTAAGGACAGGATCCTACGAGCAGTACTTC. It codes for CSASRLRTGSYEQYF.

This clonotype has ten or more counts. V is TRBV6-5 and J is TRBJ1-1, with D possibly TRBD1 on 5 matching bases. Trimming pared 2 bases from V and 1 base from J, leaving 8 bases between. The germline V gene has CDR1 MNHEY and CDR2 SVGAGI. This CDR3 spans 14 amino acids. The CDR3 region has the DNA TGTGCCAGCAGTTACGTGGGGACGAACACTGAAGCTTTCTTT. Amino acids: CASSYVGTNTEAFF.

J is TRBJ2-7 and V is TRBV7-9, with 12 nucleotides matching TRBD2. In germline, CDR1 is SEHNR, CDR2 FQNEAQ (reference sequence). V gave up 4 bases and J gave up 2 bases; unmatched junction bases: 9. CDR3 size: 17 residues. The CDR3 is CASSSPWLAGGPYEQYF. The DNA for the CDR3 is TGTGCCAGCAGCTCTCCCTGGCTAGCGGGAGGGCCCTACGAGCAGTACTTC.

This clonotype was recorded at least ten times. The chain couples TRBV20-1 to TRBJ1-4; D is uncertain. V lost 2 bases and J lost 0, with 7 bases in between. This CDR3 has 14 residues. Germline V lookup: CDR1 DFQATT, CDR2 SNEGSKA (reference sequence). The CDR3 bases are TGCAGTGCTAGAAGCGGGGCAACTAATGAAAAACTGTTTTTT. This sequence encodes CSARSGATNEKLFF.

V gene TRBV15 combines with J gene TRBJ2-1; 11 bases match TRBD2. J lost 8 bases, V lost 0 bases, and 6 bases had no gene match. This CDR3 is 16 amino acids long. Germline assignment: CDR1 LNHNV and CDR2 YYDKDF (reference sequence). CDR3 residues: CATSRELAGGPYEQFF. In DNA, the CDR3 is TGTGCCACCAGCAGAGAATTAGCGGGGGGGCCTTATGAGCAGTTCTTC.

V usage is TRBV14 and J usage is TRBJ1-1; no clear D gene. The CDR3 extends over 12 amino acids. Per the germline V gene, CDR1 is SGHDN and CDR2 is FVKESK. The V and J ends lost 4 bases and 3 bases respectively, with 6 bases between them. The CDR3 DNA reads TGTGCCAGCAGCCCCTTTGACACTGAAGCTTTCTTT. Translation: CASSPFDTEAFF.

The V call is TRBV20-1, the J call TRBJ2-5; 7 bases are shared with TRBD2. V lost 4 bases to trimming and J lost 5 bases; unmatched junction nucleotides: 7. This CDR3 has 13 amino acids. Germline loops: CDR1 DFQATT, CDR2 SNEGSKA (reference sequence). CDR3 in amino acids: CSAIGLEGETQYF. The CDR3 DNA reads TGCAGTGCTATTGGACTAGAGGGGGAGACCCAGTACTTC.

The J gene is TRBJ2-3, the V gene TRBV6-2 or TRBV6-3, with D perhaps matching TRBD2 (6 bases). CDR3 size: 15 residues. Germline V gene sequence: CDR1 MNHEY, CDR2 SVGEGT. V shed 3 bases and J shed 0 bases, with 10 bases lying between them. CDR3 region: CASSYQRASTDTQYF. In DNA form, the CDR3 reads TGTGCCAGCAGTTATCAGCGGGCTAGCACAGATACGCAGTATTTT.

The chain combines TRBV20-1 with TRBJ2-7; possibly TRBD1 for D (5 bases). The CDR3 runs 11 residues. V gave up 6 bases and J gave up 2 bases, with 8 bases separating them. Germline CDR1 reads DFQATT; CDR2 reads SNEGSKA (reference sequence). CDR3 in DNA: TGCAGTGCGCAGGGCCCCTACGAGCAGTACTTC. Amino acid sequence: CSAQGPYEQYF.

This clonotype was counted ten times or more. The rearrangement uses TRBV29-1 and TRBJ1-1; a possible D gene is TRBD1 (6 bases). The V end lost 8 bases, the J end lost 1 base, and 11 bases lay between the germline ends. CDR3 size: 12 residues. Germline CDR1 is SQVTM and CDR2 is ANQGSEA. The CDR3 DNA reads TGCAGCTCACCGGGACAGAACACTGAAGCTTTCTTT. Amino acids: CSSPGQNTEAFF.